The 17 T cell receptor beta chains reported below all come from one sample, sequenced in a study of molecular identifiers for immune sequencing clone quantification. One entry per CDR3 protein, called by TCRdb with MiXCR from the PCR reads. The table records 460,000 or so distinct CDR3 sequences, 25% of them present only once. The sample consisted of naive CD8+ T cells from blood, with Jurkat cell RNA spiked in. The subset: FACS-sorted CD8+CD4-CCR7+CD45RA+ naive T cells. These TCRs come from a human donor in good health. Some libraries in this study had Jurkat cell RNA spiked in.

Only a few counts were recorded for this clonotype. The chain recombines TRBV13 with TRBJ2-2; weak D call: TRBD2 (6 bases). Looked up from germline, CDR1 is PRHDT and CDR2 is FYEKMQ (reference sequence). V dropped 2 bases and J dropped 6 bases, with 10 bases sitting between them. CDR3 size: 14 residues. Here the CDR3 DNA reads TGTGCCAGCAGCTTAAAGGGCGGGGCCGGGGAGCTGTTTTTT. Amino acid sequence: CASSLKGGAGELFF.

This clonotype came up a few times. This rearrangement joins TRBV2 to TRBJ2-7; 11 bases fit TRBD2. With V trimmed by 2 bases and J by 2 bases, 8 bases remained unmatched. Looked up from germline, CDR1 is SNHLY and CDR2 is FYNNEI. The CDR3 extends over 17 amino acids. DNA of the CDR3: TGTGCCAGCAGTGAACTAGCGGGAGGTCCACAACCCTACGAGCAGTACTTC. Translated: CASSELAGGPQPYEQYF.

On this clonotype: The junction shows a germline mismatch at one end, possibly a read error. The rearrangement links TRBV6-1 to TRBJ2-1; maybe TRBD2 (5 bases). The CDR3 extends over 16 amino acids. Germline V gene sequence: CDR1 MNHNS, CDR2 SASEGT. The CDR3 coding sequence is TGTGCCAGCACTGAATACGGGGTACTCTCCTACAATGAGCAGTTCTTC. Translating gives CASTEYGVLSYNEQFF.

On this clonotype itself: The junction departs from germline at one end; a sequencing error may be responsible. CDR3 sequence: CASSLSRAHGYTF. The CDR3 bases are TGTGCCAGCAGCTTAAGCAGGGCCCATGGCTACACCTTC. The chain combines TRBV5-3 with TRBJ1-2; D perhaps matches TRBD1 (5 bases). Being an ORF, TRBV5-3 has a function that is uncertain. The CDR3 is 13 amino acids.

This chain connects TRBV13 to TRBJ2-5; 9 nucleotides align to TRBD1. Germline CDR1 is PRHDT and CDR2 is FYEKMQ (reference sequence). CDR3 length: 15 residues. With V trimmed by 5 bases and J by 2 bases, 6 bases remained unmatched. The CDR3 loop reads CASSTRDREQETQYF. CDR3 DNA: TGTGCCAGCAGCACCAGGGACAGGGAACAAGAGACCCAGTACTTC.

This clonotype was counted a few times. The chain carries TRBV9 and TRBJ1-3, with D unclear. Looked up from germline, CDR1 is SGDLS and CDR2 is YYNGEE. This CDR3 has 12 residues. The V and J ends lost 0 bases and 4 bases respectively, with 2 bases between them. The CDR3 spells CASSVEGNTIYF. The DNA for the CDR3 is TGTGCCAGCAGCGTAGAAGGAAACACCATATATTTT.

The CDR3 DNA follows: TGCAGCGTTGAGCGGATAGGGTCCCTCTCAGATACGCAGTATTTT. This encodes CSVERIGSLSDTQYF. This sequence joins TRBV29-1 and TRBJ2-3; D not certain. V was trimmed by 3 bases and J by 4 bases, leaving 17 bases between them. CDR1 is SQVTM, CDR2 ANQGSEA, per germline. There are 15 residues in the CDR3.

This clonotype came up a few times. V is TRBV6-5 and J is TRBJ2-3; D is undetermined. Trimming took 6 bases from V and 1 from J, leaving 11 bases between them. The germline V gene has CDR1 MNHEY and CDR2 SVGAGI. This CDR3 region has 14 residues. CDR3 region: CASSAGWGTDTQYF. The DNA of the CDR3 is TGTGCCAGCAGCGCCGGGTGGGGCACAGATACGCAGTATTTT.

This clonotype has at least ten counts. V and J are TRBV4-1 and TRBJ2-7; 7 nucleotides line up with TRBD1. The germline gives CDR1 MGHRA, CDR2 YSYEKL. The J segment lost 7 bases and the V segment lost 5 bases, leaving 11 bases of the junction unmatched. CDR3 length equals 14 residues. The CDR3 is CASSSQTGSREQYF. CDR3 nucleotides: TGCGCCAGCAGCTCTCAGACAGGGTCAAGGGAGCAGTACTTC.

The V call is TRBV3-1, the J call TRBJ1-1, with D unresolved. The CDR3 contains 13 residues. Germline lookup yields CDR1 LGHDT and CDR2 YNNKEL (reference sequence). V lost 11 bases and J 11 bases, leaving 24 bases between the germline ends. CDR3 sequence reads: CARRQVERAAAFF. The CDR3 DNA is TGTGCCCGCCGCCAAGTAGAGCGGGCTGCCGCTTTCTTT.

This chain uses TRBV12-3 or TRBV12-4 with TRBJ1-1, with a tentative D call TRBD1 (6 bases). Trimming cost V 4 bases and J 3 bases, with 24 bases left between them. The CDR3 covers 18 residues. The CDR3 spells CASSSIAGATRADTEAFF. The CDR3 DNA is TGTGCCAGCAGTTCGATCGCAGGGGCTACGAGGGCTGACACTGAAGCTTTCTTT.

This CDR3 is CSAGSWPGEDEQFF. Here the CDR3 DNA reads TGCAGCGCTGGGAGTTGGCCAGGCGAGGATGAGCAGTTCTTC. The chain recombines TRBV29-1 with TRBJ2-1, with D perhaps matching TRBD2 (5 bases). The CDR3 is made up of 14 amino acids. V lost 7 bases and J 8 bases, leaving 21 bases between the germline ends. The V gene's germline CDR1 is SQVTM and CDR2 ANQGSEA.

This clonotype was observed at least ten times. The rearrangement links TRBV11-2 to TRBJ1-2; D unclear. The ends were cut back, 1 base at V and 6 bases at J, with 6 bases in the middle. Germline V gene sequence: CDR1 SGHAT, CDR2 FQNNGV. The CDR3 covers 12 residues. CDR3 region: CASSLGKNGYTF. CDR3 in DNA: TGTGCCAGCAGCTTAGGAAAGAATGGCTACACCTTC. Variable domain in full (rest from reference TRBV11-2 and TRBJ1-2): EAGVAQSPRYKIIEKRQSVAFWCNPISGHATLYWYQQILGQGPKLLIQFQNNGVVDDSQLPKDRFSAERLKGVDSTLKIQPAKLEDSAVYLCASSLGKNGYTFGSGTRLTVV.

This clonotype showed up just a few times. The rearrangement links TRBV4-3 to TRBJ2-1; 13 bases map to TRBD2. This CDR3 region has 16 residues. V was pared by 1 base and J by 6 bases, with 3 bases of the junction left unmatched. Germline V lookup: CDR1 LGHNA, CDR2 YSLEER. The CDR3 region has the DNA TGCGCCAGCAGCCAAGTAGGACTAGCGGGGGCCAATGAGCAGTTCTTC. Translation: CASSQVGLAGANEQFF.

The genes are TRBV20-1 and TRBJ2-4; TRBD1 agrees at 9 bases. Per germline, CDR1 DFQATT and CDR2 SNEGSKA (reference sequence). After removal of 1 base from V and 0 bases from J, the junction contained 4 bases not matched to a gene. The CDR3 runs 16 residues. The CDR3 sequence: CSARGTGVGAKNIQYF. The CDR3 nucleotides read TGCAGTGCTAGAGGGACAGGGGTAGGAGCCAAAAACATTCAGTACTTC.

In this sample, this clonotype turned up a few times. The genes are TRBV7-2 and TRBJ2-2, with TRBD1 matching over 12 bases. The trim removed 4 bases at V and 4 bases at J, leaving 1 base unmatched. CDR1 is SGHTA and CDR2 is FQGNSA in the germline V gene. The length of the CDR3 is 15 residues. CDR3 nucleotides: TGTGCCAGCAGCTGGGACAGGGGGCCCACCGGGGAGCTGTTTTTT. Translated: CASSWDRGPTGELFF.

This clonotype was observed at least ten times. V gene TRBV28 combines with J gene TRBJ2-2; TRBD1 matches at 10 bases. The length of the CDR3 is 16 residues. Germline V gene lookup returns CDR1 MDHEN and CDR2 SYDVKM. V shed 3 bases and J 6 bases; nucleotides not matched to a gene: 7. The DNA for the CDR3 is TGTGCCAGCAGTTTGTTATGGGACAGGGGATCCGGGGAGCTGTTTTTT. Amino acid sequence: CASSLLWDRGSGELFF.